These 29 T cell receptor beta chains were all obtained from the same sample, sequenced in a study of cytomegalovirus exposure and HLA in healthy donors. Amplification used 60 Vbeta primers and 13 Jbeta primers. Sequenced by immunoSEQ multiplex PCR; TCRdb stores in-frame clones only, minus some. Found here are roughly 80,000 clones, 65% to 85% of them singletons; the top ten hold roughly 4.9%. Sequenced sample: PBMCs. The source of these receptors is a man aged 60 to 69 in good health and CMV-seropositive.

V gene TRBV28 combines with J gene TRBJ1-5; a weak D match, TRBD1 (5 bases). This CDR3 contains 14 residues. The ends were cut back, 3 bases at V and 5 bases at J, with 11 bases in the middle. Germline assignment: CDR1 MDHEN and CDR2 SYDVKM. CDR3 DNA: TGTGCCAGCAGTTTTTTCAGGGAAGATCAGCCCCAGCATTTT. Protein product: CASSFFREDQPQHF.

V is TRBV4-1 and J is TRBJ2-1; TRBD1 aligns across 9 bases. The CDR3 contains 17 residues. The ends lost 1 base at V and 12 bases at J; junction bases unmatched: 16. Germline loops: CDR1 MGHRA, CDR2 YSYEKL. This chain's CDR3 is CASSQVRGTGMGHGQFF. The CDR3 nucleotides read TGCGCCAGCAGCCAAGTCCGTGGGACAGGGATGGGCCACGGGCAGTTCTTC.

The chain links TRBV6-6 to TRBJ2-3; maybe TRBD1 (5 bases). The length of the CDR3 is 15 residues. V was cut by 8 bases and J by 3 bases, with 18 bases left in between. Germline V CDR1 and CDR2: MNHNY, SVGAGI (reference sequence). CDR3 DNA sequence: TGTGCCAGCTTTTTAAGGGGCGCCCCAACAGATACGCAGTATTTT. Translation gives CASFLRGAPTDTQYF.

This chain links TRBV5-4 with TRBJ1-6; D ambiguous. Trimming took off 2 bases at V and 7 bases at J, with 7 bases between the two ends. The CDR3 length is 13 residues. CDR1 is SGHNT and CDR2 is YYREEE in the germline V gene (reference sequence). The CDR3 sequence: CASSFSRNSPLHF. The CDR3 DNA reads TGTGCCAGCAGCTTTTCGAGGAATTCACCCCTCCACTTT. Full variable domain (missing parts from reference TRBV5-4 and TRBJ1-6): ETGVTQSPTHLIKTRGQQVTLRCSSQSGHNTVSWYQQALGQGPQFIFQYYREEENGRGNFPPRFSGLQFPNYSSELNVNALELDDSALYLCASSFSRNSPLHFGNGTRLTVT.

This clone was found many times. The rearrangement links TRBV6-1 to TRBJ1-1; D ambiguous. Germline CDR1 and CDR2: MNHNS and SASEGT. The CDR3 totals 11 residues. Trimming pared 8 bases from V and 5 bases from J, leaving 9 bases between. CDR3 sequence reads: CASELITEAFF. DNA of the CDR3: TGTGCCAGCGAGTTGATAACTGAAGCTTTCTTT.

The J gene is TRBJ1-4, the V gene TRBV5-4, with 9 positions matching TRBD1. The junction had 14 bases not matched to a gene; V was cut back by 4 bases and J by 7 bases. Germline V CDR1 and CDR2: SGHNT, YYREEE (reference sequence). CDR3 length equals 17 residues. In nucleotides, the CDR3 is TGTGCCAGCAGCCCGGACAGGGGATATCTCCCGGGTGAAAAACTGTTTTTT. This encodes CASSPDRGYLPGEKLFF.

This clone was counted once. The chain couples TRBV27 to TRBJ2-3, with a weak D call TRBD2 (5 bases). Trimming pared 5 bases from V and 6 bases from J, leaving 12 bases between. This CDR3 comprises 13 residues. Germline V gene sequence: CDR1 MNHEY, CDR2 SMNVEV (reference sequence). Written as DNA, the CDR3 is TGTGCCAGCAGTCCCCCCGAGCGGGATACGCAGTATTTT. This translates into CASSPPERDTQYF.

The chain employs TRBV7-6 and TRBJ1-1; 7 bases line up with TRBD1. The CDR3 is 16 residues long. With 5 bases clipped from V and 5 bases from J, the junction kept 14 bases outside the gene matches. Germline-derived CDR1 and CDR2 are SGHVS and FNYEAQ. The CDR3 DNA is TGTGCCAGCAGCGCAATAGGGACAGTGGTAGGGACTGAAGCTTTCTTT. Protein sequence: CASSAIGTVVGTEAFF. Full variable domain (remainder filled in from reference TRBV7-6 and TRBJ1-1): GAGVSQSPRYKVTKRGQDVALRCDPISGHVSLYWYRQALGQGPEFLTYFNYEAQQDKSGLPNDRFSAERPEGSISTLTIQRTEQRDSAMYRCASSAIGTVVGTEAFFGQGTRLTVV.

In its sample, this clone is medium-sized. The chain uses TRBV4-1 and TRBJ1-2; TRBD1 matches at 9 bases. CDR3 length: 16 residues. Trimming cost V 3 bases and J 6 bases; bases outside gene matches: 11. Germline CDR1 and CDR2: MGHRA and YSYEKL. DNA of the CDR3: TGCGCCAGCAGCCAGGACCCGGGGACAGGGAGGAATGGCTACACCTTC. It is translated as CASSQDPGTGRNGYTF.

The V call is TRBV27, the J call TRBJ2-7; 9 positions match TRBD2. V lost 5 bases to trimming and J lost 0 bases; unmatched junction nucleotides: 2. CDR3 length: 14 residues. The germline CDR1 and CDR2 sequences are MNHEY and SMNVEV (reference sequence). The CDR3, as DNA: TGTGCCAGCAGTCTGACTAGCGGCTCCTACGAGCAGTACTTC. Protein: CASSLTSGSYEQYF.

The rearrangement joins TRBV15 to TRBJ1-4; D unclear. Germline V gene lookup returns CDR1 LNHNV and CDR2 YYDKDF (reference sequence). The germline V and J ends were trimmed by 0 bases and 7 bases, with 12 bases remaining between them. The CDR3 is made up of 15 amino acids. CDR3 sequence reads: CATSRDRSGGEKLFF. Here the CDR3 DNA reads TGTGCCACCAGCAGAGATAGGTCGGGAGGTGAAAAACTGTTTTTT.

This clone was detected only a few times. The chain is built from TRBV7-6 and TRBJ2-7; D perhaps matches TRBD1 (5 bases). Germline CDR1 is SGHVS and CDR2 is FNYEAQ. Trimming stripped 2 bases from V and 2 bases from J, with 10 bases between. The length of the CDR3 is 14 residues. CDR3 protein: CASSLSQGPYEQYF. Here the CDR3 DNA reads TGTGCCAGCAGCTTATCTCAGGGTCCCTACGAGCAGTACTTC.

This chain joins TRBV10-3 and TRBJ2-3; TRBD1 matches 7 bases. Looked up from germline, CDR1 is ENHRY and CDR2 is SYGVKD. The ends lost 5 bases at V and 3 bases at J; junction bases unmatched: 2. There are 13 residues in the CDR3. CDR3 sequence (DNA): TGTGCCATCAGTCTGACAGGGACAGATACGCAGTATTTT. This sequence encodes CAISLTGTDTQYF.

This chain uses TRBV11-2 with TRBJ2-1; D possibly corresponds to TRBD2 (6 bases). V dropped 2 bases and J dropped 4 bases, with 21 bases sitting between them. There are 18 residues in the CDR3. The V gene's germline CDR1 is SGHAT and CDR2 FQNNGV. The CDR3 DNA reads TGTGCCAGCAGCTTACCCAAAGTGACCCGGGGGTCATACAATGAGCAGTTCTTC. Translating gives CASSLPKVTRGSYNEQFF.

V usage is TRBV4-1 and J usage is TRBJ1-2, with a possible D match to TRBD1 (5 bases). Per germline, CDR1 MGHRA and CDR2 YSYEKL. Trimming left V 1 base short and J 2 bases short, with 11 bases between. The CDR3 is 15 residues long. The CDR3 DNA follows: TGCGCCAGCAGCCAAGGGGTAGGGGAAAACTATGGCTACACCTTC. Translating it yields CASSQGVGENYGYTF.

The chain carries TRBV5-6 and TRBJ2-7; D perhaps matches TRBD2 (6 bases). Germline V gene data show CDR1 as SGHDT and CDR2 as YYEEEE. This CDR3 is 13 amino acids long. Trimming removed 0 bases from V and 2 bases from J, with 6 bases in between. Here the CDR3 reads CASSLGEAYEQYF. DNA for the CDR3: TGTGCCAGCAGCTTGGGGGAGGCCTACGAGCAGTACTTC.

This chain connects TRBV4-2 to TRBJ2-7; possibly TRBD2 for D (5 bases). From germline, CDR1 is LGHNA and CDR2 YNFKEQ. The germline V and J ends were trimmed by 1 base and 0 bases, with 10 bases remaining between them. The CDR3 has 15 amino acids. The CDR3: CASSQGTASSYEQYF. CDR3 coding DNA: TGTGCCAGCAGCCAAGGGACTGCTAGCTCCTACGAGCAGTACTTC.

The V and J genes are TRBV10-3 and TRBJ2-1; 15 nucleotides agree with TRBD2. V lost 8 bases to trimming and J lost 0 bases; unmatched junction nucleotides: 14. The CDR3 has 20 amino acids. Germline lookup yields CDR1 ENHRY and CDR2 SYGVKD. Here the CDR3 DNA reads TGTGCCATCGGGCGGATCTGGACTAGCGGGGGGGCCCACTCCTACAATGAGCAGTTCTTC. It yields the protein CAIGRIWTSGGAHSYNEQFF.

This clone was seen a single time. The junction departs from the called germline gene at one end, perhaps through a read error. The chain joins TRBV28 to TRBJ2-4; 7 bases are shared with TRBD1. This CDR3 is 15 amino acids long. CDR1 is MDHEN and CDR2 is SYDVKM in the germline V gene. The CDR3 bases are TGTGCCAGCCAGAACCTCCAGGGGGTTGTGAACATTCAGCACTTC. Its translation is CASQNLQGVVNIQHF.

The rearrangement links TRBV7-2 to TRBJ2-2; weak D call: TRBD1 (5 bases). Germline-derived CDR1 and CDR2 are SGHTA and FQGNSA. Trimming took 1 base from V and 2 from J, leaving 8 bases between them. CDR3 length equals 15 residues. The CDR3 reads CASSLGQGNTGELFF. Written as DNA, the CDR3 is TGTGCCAGCAGCTTAGGCCAGGGAAACACCGGGGAGCTGTTTTTT.

DNA for the CDR3: TGTGCCAGCAGCTTATCCGGGACATCTTACGAGCAGTACTTC. Encoded protein: CASSLSGTSYEQYF. The V call is TRBV7-6, the J call TRBJ2-7, with a tentative D call TRBD1 (6 bases). V dropped 2 bases and J dropped 4 bases, with 12 bases sitting between them. Germline V gene data show CDR1 as SGHVS and CDR2 as FNYEAQ. This CDR3 spans 14 amino acids.

The rearrangement uses TRBV30 and TRBJ2-2, with D tentatively TRBD1 (6 bases). Germline V gives CDR1 GTSNPN, CDR2 SVGIG (reference sequence). This CDR3 spans 14 amino acids. V lost 3 bases to trimming and J lost 1 base, with 9 bases between them. Here the CDR3 reads CAWRRGWNTGELFF. The CDR3 bases are TGTGCCTGGAGGAGGGGGTGGAACACCGGGGAGCTGTTTTTT. The full variable domain, completed using reference TRBV30 and TRBJ2-2, is SQTIHQWPATLVQPVGSPLSLECTVEGTSNPNLYWYRQAAGRGLQLLFYSVGIGQISSEVPQNLSASRPQDRQFILSSKKLLLSDSGFYLCAWRRGWNTGELFFGEGSRLTVL.

The V gene is TRBV6-5, the J gene TRBJ1-1, with D tentatively TRBD1 (5 bases). V lost 0 bases, J lost 0 bases, and 11 bases lay in between. CDR1 MNHEY and CDR2 SVGAGI come from the germline V gene. The CDR3 length is 16 residues. DNA for the CDR3: TGTGCCAGCAGTTACTCCCTGACAGATCTGAACACTGAAGCTTTCTTT. This codes for CASSYSLTDLNTEAFF.

The rearrangement joins TRBV6-1 to TRBJ2-5, with D unclear. The DNA end favors TRBJ2-7, so the J call may be wrong. CDR1 and CDR2 from the germline V gene are MNHNS and SASEGT. The CDR3 consists of 11 residues. The CDR3 DNA reads TGTGCCAGCAGGTTACCCTACGAGCAGTACTTC. The encoded protein is CASRLPYEQYF.

The genes are TRBV27 and TRBJ2-3; D is undetermined. This CDR3 is 16 amino acids long. V shed 7 bases and J shed 4 bases, with 21 bases lying between them. Germline V gene sequence: CDR1 MNHEY, CDR2 SMNVEV (reference sequence). The CDR3 loop is CASTPVSSAAADTQYF. In DNA, the CDR3 is TGTGCCAGCACCCCAGTATCCAGCGCCGCTGCAGATACGCAGTATTTT.

This rearrangement joins TRBV2 to TRBJ2-7, with 7 bases that match TRBD1. Per germline, CDR1 SNHLY and CDR2 FYNNEI. The CDR3 is 17 amino acids. V was clipped by 7 bases and J by 6 bases; unmatched bases: 21. This CDR3 is CASMVNAGGFPSTEQYF. CDR3 in DNA: TGTGCCAGCATGGTAAACGCAGGGGGATTCCCTTCTACCGAGCAGTACTTC.

Concerning this clone itself: Compared with germline, one end of the junction differs, possibly owing to a read error. This sequence joins TRBV6-1 and TRBJ2-5; 7 bases fit TRBD2. The CDR3 runs 15 residues. Per the germline V gene, CDR1 is MNHNS and CDR2 is SASEGT. CDR3 nucleotide sequence: TGTGCCAGCAGCGGGGAACTAGCGTACCAGGAGACCCAGTACTTC. Encoded protein: CASSGELAYQETQYF.

The chain has TRBV14 and TRBJ1-1, with 12 bases matching TRBD1. CDR1 and CDR2 (germline): SGHDN, FVKESK. This CDR3 contains 19 residues. V lost 0 bases and J lost 4; bases outside the gene matches: 12. DNA for the CDR3: TGTGCCAGCAGCCAAGATTGGGACAGGGGGCGCGTGGGAGGCACTGAAGCTTTCTTT. Its translation is CASSQDWDRGRVGGTEAFF.

This chain joins TRBV4-2 and TRBJ1-1, with a possible D match to TRBD1 (6 bases). This CDR3 region has 15 residues. The V end lost 1 base, the J end lost 2 bases, and 11 bases lay between the germline ends. Germline values: CDR1 LGHNA, CDR2 YNFKEQ. CDR3 sequence reads: CASSQGQGGNTEAFF. The CDR3, as DNA: TGTGCCAGCAGCCAAGGCCAAGGGGGAAACACTGAAGCTTTCTTT.